The 25 T cell receptor beta chains below were found in one sample sequenced in a study of T cell clones after liver transplantation. Data came from immunoSEQ multiplex PCR; TCRdb stores just in-frame clones and leaves some out. The table includes about 53,000 clones, around 84% detected once. This material consisted of CD4+ T cells from blood, taken before liver transplant. The source is a human donor who received a liver transplant.

The chain joins TRBV5-4 to TRBJ2-5; D possibly corresponds to TRBD2 (7 bases). The V end was cut by 0 bases, the J end by 5 bases, with 11 bases between. In germline, CDR1 is SGHNT, CDR2 YYREEE (reference sequence). The CDR3 loop spans 14 amino acids. The CDR3 sequence is CASSLAGRGETQYF. The CDR3 region has the DNA TGTGCCAGCAGCTTGGCTGGGAGGGGGGAGACCCAGTACTTC.

This clone showed up just once. The chain recombines TRBV5-4 with TRBJ2-3; 12 nucleotides line up with TRBD1. The trim removed 4 bases at V and 4 bases at J, leaving 7 bases unmatched. The CDR3 totals 16 residues. Germline CDR1 SGHNT, CDR2 YYREEE (reference sequence). The CDR3 coding sequence is TGTGCCAGCAGCCCGGGGACAGGGGGCGCAGCAGATACGCAGTATTTT. It is translated as CASSPGTGGAADTQYF.

CDR3 residues: CASSLGWDEQYF. The CDR3, as DNA: TGTGCCAGCAGCCTAGGGTGGGACGAGCAGTACTTC. The rearrangement uses TRBV7-8 and TRBJ2-7, with D hard to call. In germline, CDR1 is SGHVS, CDR2 FQNEAQ. V was shortened by 5 bases and J by 5 bases, with 10 bases between the two germline ends. The CDR3 runs to 12 residues.

J is TRBJ2-5 and V is TRBV5-1, with 8 bases matching TRBD2. The V segment lost 0 bases and the J segment 5 bases; nucleotides outside the gene matches: 9. Germline CDR1 is SGHRS and CDR2 is YFSETQ. The CDR3 loop spans 16 amino acids. The CDR3 sequence is CASSLATSGGDETQYF. The CDR3 coding sequence is TGCGCCAGCAGCTTGGCTACTAGCGGAGGGGATGAGACCCAGTACTTC. Supplemented by reference TRBV5-1 and TRBJ2-5, the full variable domain reads KAGVTQTPRYLIKTRGQQVTLSCSPISGHRSVSWYQQTPGQGLQFLFEYFSETQRNKGNFPGRFSGRQFSNSRSEMNVSTLELGDSALYLCASSLATSGGDETQYFGPGTRLLVL.

In this sample, this clone turned up a few times. The junction and the germline gene differ at one end; a read error may be behind it. This rearrangement joins TRBV7-2 to TRBJ2-7; 8 nucleotides line up with TRBD2. This CDR3 region has 14 residues. CDR1 SGHTA and CDR2 FQGNSA come from the germline V gene. The CDR3 sequence: CASSVAGSVYEQYF. CDR3 nucleotides: TGTGCCAGCAGCGTAGCGGGAAGCGTCTACGAGCAGTACTTC. The complete variable domain, with remaining parts taken from reference TRBV7-2 and TRBJ2-7, reads GAGVSQSPSNKVTEKGKDVELRCDPISGHTALYWYRQSLGQGLEFLIYFQGNSAPDKSGLPSDRFSAERTGGSVSTLTIQRTQQEDSAVYLCASSVAGSVYEQYFGPGTRLTVT.

The chain couples TRBV28 to TRBJ2-1; the D gene is possibly TRBD2 (6 bases). The CDR3 sequence is 15 residues long. V was trimmed by 2 bases and J by 12 bases, leaving 20 bases between them. Per the germline V gene, CDR1 is MDHEN and CDR2 is SYDVKM. This chain's CDR3 is CASSLPTSTGTWQFF. The CDR3 coding sequence is TGTGCCAGCAGTTTACCCACAAGCACCGGGACTTGGCAGTTCTTC.

V usage is TRBV7-2 and J usage is TRBJ2-1, with D tentatively TRBD2 (5 bases). V was pared by 5 bases and J by 0 bases, with 14 bases between. From germline, CDR1 is SGHTA and CDR2 FQGNSA. The CDR3 spans 16 residues. The CDR3: CASSQRIGSSYNEQFF. The DNA of the CDR3 is TGTGCCAGCAGCCAAAGGATAGGGAGCTCCTACAATGAGCAGTTCTTC.

The rearrangement uses TRBV15 and TRBJ2-3, with no clear D. Germline CDR1 LNHNV, CDR2 YYDKDF (reference sequence). This CDR3 region has 17 residues. V shed 0 bases and J shed 5 bases, with 18 bases lying between them. For the CDR3, the DNA is TGTGCCACCAGCAGAGATCCCCGGACCCCTCCCGGAGATACGCAGTATTTT. Translating it yields CATSRDPRTPPGDTQYF.

The chain recombines TRBV7-2 with TRBJ1-5; 8 nucleotides match TRBD1. This CDR3 spans 14 amino acids. Germline V gives CDR1 SGHTA, CDR2 FQGNSA. Trimming cost V 8 bases and J 4 bases; bases outside gene matches: 7. CDR3 region: CASEFTGGNQPQHF. Written as DNA, the CDR3 is TGTGCCAGCGAATTCACAGGGGGTAATCAGCCCCAGCATTTT.

The V and J genes are TRBV9 and TRBJ2-2; the D gene is possibly TRBD2 (6 bases). Germline V gives CDR1 SGDLS, CDR2 YYNGEE. The CDR3 spans 16 residues. V was pared by 0 bases and J by 0 bases, with 9 bases between. The CDR3 loop reads CASSVDGSPNTGELFF. The CDR3 nucleotides read TGTGCCAGCAGCGTAGACGGGAGCCCGAACACCGGGGAGCTGTTTTTT.

The V gene is TRBV11-1, the J gene TRBJ2-2, with 10 positions matching TRBD2. CDR1 and CDR2 (germline): SGHAT, FQDESV (reference sequence). The CDR3 spans 14 residues. With V trimmed by 10 bases and J by 6 bases, 8 bases remained unmatched. CDR3 sequence reads: CATSGTSVSGELFF. In DNA, the CDR3 is TGTGCCACCTCCGGGACTAGCGTCTCCGGGGAGCTGTTTTTT.

The chain uses TRBV25-1 and TRBJ2-5; 7 bases fit TRBD2. The V and J ends lost 1 base and 4 bases, in that order; junction bases with no gene match: 0. Germline V lookup: CDR1 MGHDK, CDR2 SYGVNS. This CDR3 spans 13 amino acids. The CDR3 DNA follows: TGTGCCAGCAGTGAATCGGGAGGAGAGACCCAGTACTTC. This sequence encodes CASSESGGETQYF.

J is TRBJ1-1 and V is TRBV29-1; 7 bases align to TRBD1. Germline CDR1 SQVTM, CDR2 ANQGSEA. With 5 bases clipped from V and 3 bases from J, the junction kept 6 bases outside the gene matches. CDR3 size: 13 residues. DNA for the CDR3: TGCAGCGTTAACCCAGGGGGGGACACTGAAGCTTTCTTT. Its translation is CSVNPGGDTEAFF.

This clone was observed once. This sequence joins TRBV10-3 and TRBJ2-7; 9 nucleotides match TRBD1. The CDR3 has 17 amino acids. The germline CDR1 and CDR2 sequences are ENHRY and SYGVKD. Trimming cost V 6 bases and J 3 bases; bases outside gene matches: 15. The CDR3 sequence: CAISQGTGLSGGYEQYF. The CDR3 DNA follows: TGTGCCATCAGCCAAGGGACAGGGCTTTCAGGGGGCTACGAGCAGTACTTC.

The chain joins TRBV19 to TRBJ2-1; TRBD2 aligns across 13 bases. This CDR3 region has 16 residues. The germline V gene encodes CDR1 LNHDA and CDR2 SQIVND (reference sequence). The ends lost 4 bases at V and 8 bases at J; junction bases unmatched: 8. CDR3 protein: CASSNQLAGGPYEQFF. The CDR3 region has the DNA TGTGCCAGTAGTAACCAACTAGCGGGAGGGCCCTATGAGCAGTTCTTC.

V and J are TRBV28 and TRBJ2-7, with 10 positions matching TRBD1. Trimming at V came to 5 bases and at J to 6 bases, leaving 10 bases not matched to a gene. The CDR3 contains 15 residues. The germline gives CDR1 MDHEN, CDR2 SYDVKM. The CDR3 protein is CASSAWTGGKSEQYF. The CDR3 DNA is TGTGCCAGCAGTGCGTGGACAGGGGGAAAGTCCGAGCAGTACTTC. Looking up the rest from reference TRBV28 and TRBJ2-7 gives the full variable domain: DVKVTQSSRYLVKRTGEKVFLECVQDMDHENMFWYRQDPGLGLRLIYFSYDVKMKEKGDIPEGYSVSREKKERFSLILESASTNQTSMYLCASSAWTGGKSEQYFGPGTRLTVT.

J is TRBJ1-1 and V is TRBV11-2; D is unresolved. V lost 1 base and J lost 7, with 10 bases in between. There are 13 residues in the CDR3. Germline CDR1 SGHAT, CDR2 FQNNGV. CDR3 loop: CASSLATDDEAFF. DNA for the CDR3: TGTGCCAGCAGCTTAGCGACTGATGATGAAGCTTTCTTT.

The chain is built from TRBV14 and TRBJ2-2; tentatively, D is TRBD1 or TRBD2 (6 bases each). CDR1 is SGHDN and CDR2 is FVKESK in the germline V gene. The length of the CDR3 is 17 residues. V was clipped by 0 bases and J by 3 bases, with 14 bases between them. The DNA for the CDR3 is TGTGCCAGCAGCCAAGATCGGGGGCCGGCTTACACCGGGGAGCTGTTTTTT. This sequence encodes CASSQDRGPAYTGELFF.

The chain recombines TRBV10-3 with TRBJ2-3; the match to TRBD1 covers 10 bases. From germline, CDR1 is ENHRY and CDR2 SYGVKD. The CDR3 consists of 18 residues. Trimming at V came to 10 bases and at J to 1 base, leaving 17 bases not matched to a gene. The CDR3 coding sequence is TGTGCCACAACTCCCGGGACAGGGGCCACCTTCCGCACAGATACGCAGTATTTT. This codes for CATTPGTGATFRTDTQYF.

The gene calls are TRBV5-1 and TRBJ1-6, with 7 positions matching TRBD1. This CDR3 is built from 13 residues. V gave up 5 bases and J gave up 11 bases; unmatched junction bases: 7. Germline V CDR1 and CDR2: SGHRS, YFSETQ. The CDR3 region is CASRDRERAPLHF. Here the CDR3 DNA reads TGCGCCAGCAGAGACAGGGAAAGGGCACCCCTCCACTTT. Full variable domain (outside the CDR3, taken from reference TRBV5-1 and TRBJ1-6): KAGVTQTPRYLIKTRGQQVTLSCSPISGHRSVSWYQQTPGQGLQFLFEYFSETQRNKGNFPGRFSGRQFSNSRSEMNVSTLELGDSALYLCASRDRERAPLHFGNGTRLTVT.

The V call is TRBV7-3, the J call TRBJ1-4; D call uncertain. V lost 1 base, J lost 7 bases, and 4 bases lay in between. The CDR3 covers 12 residues. CDR1 and CDR2 from the germline V gene are SGHTA and FQGTGA. CDR3 protein: CASSLSGEKLFF. The CDR3 nucleotides are TGTGCCAGCAGCTTAAGTGGTGAAAAACTGTTTTTT.

This chain joins TRBV27 and TRBJ2-3; 7 nucleotides agree with TRBD1. Germline V gives CDR1 MNHEY, CDR2 SMNVEV (reference sequence). The CDR3 extends over 17 amino acids. With V trimmed by 5 bases and J by 2 bases, 13 bases remained unmatched. The CDR3 spells CASSTPLRTGYTDTQYF. The CDR3 bases are TGTGCCAGCAGTACACCCCTACGGACAGGATACACAGATACGCAGTATTTT.

The chain uses TRBV11-2 and TRBJ2-7, with D perhaps assigned TRBD1 or TRBD2 (7 bases each). Trimming left V 1 base short and J 4 bases short, with 20 bases between. The CDR3 extends over 17 amino acids. Germline V CDR1 and CDR2: SGHAT, FQNNGV. CDR3 loop: CASSLGGGDREGYEQYF. CDR3 nucleotide sequence: TGTGCCAGCAGCTTAGGGGGGGGCGACAGGGAAGGGTACGAGCAGTACTTC. Full variable domain (rest looked up from reference TRBV11-2 and TRBJ2-7): EAGVAQSPRYKIIEKRQSVAFWCNPISGHATLYWYQQILGQGPKLLIQFQNNGVVDDSQLPKDRFSAERLKGVDSTLKIQPAKLEDSAVYLCASSLGGGDREGYEQYFGPGTRLTVT.

The chain is built from TRBV6-1 and TRBJ2-2; D may be TRBD2 (6 bases). This CDR3 comprises 14 residues. Germline loops: CDR1 MNHNS, CDR2 SASEGT. V lost 6 bases, J lost 5 bases, and 13 bases lay in between. DNA of the CDR3: TGTGCCAGCAGCATATCGGAGGGGACCGGGGAGCTGTTTTTT. Translating it yields CASSISEGTGELFF.

The gene calls are TRBV2 and TRBJ2-1, with 9 bases identical to TRBD1. The CDR3 runs to 15 residues. V lost 6 bases to trimming and J lost 3 bases; unmatched junction nucleotides: 6. The germline V gene has CDR1 SNHLY and CDR2 FYNNEI. CDR3 DNA sequence: TGTGCCAGCAGGCCGACAGGGGGTGACTACAATGAGCAGTTCTTC. Translation gives CASRPTGGDYNEQFF.